This passage covers 14 T cell receptor beta chains from one sample sequenced in a study of post-analysis software for immune sequencing data. Points from the study as a whole: Among five TRBV segments more frequent in patients than controls were TRBV5-6, TRBV5-1 and TRBV20-1.

Unique molecular identifiers tagged the TCR beta cDNA libraries. TCRdb redid the calling of the PCR reads with MiXCR, one entry per CDR3 protein. Here the sample spans 170,000 or so distinct CDR3 sequences, roughly 30% being singletons. Which antigens these TCRs recognize remains unknown. The sequenced material came from blood. The receptor source for this set is a girl under 18 with multiple sclerosis.

This clonotype was found a few times. The V gene is TRBV6-5, the J gene TRBJ2-6, with TRBD2 as a possible D gene (5 bases). The germline V gene encodes CDR1 MNHEY and CDR2 SVGAGI. The CDR3 loop spans 15 amino acids. V was pared by 2 bases and J by 0 bases, with 5 bases between. The CDR3 bases are TGTGCCAGCAGTTACCTAGCCTCTGGGGCCAACGTCCTGACTTTC. Translated: CASSYLASGANVLTF.

Note on this clonotype: This may stem from a read error, because a much larger clone lies one nucleotide away. The chain links TRBV10-3 to TRBJ2-7; TRBD2 might be the D (6 bases). In germline, CDR1 is ENHRY, CDR2 SYGVKD. The CDR3 extends over 15 amino acids. CDR3 nucleotides: TGTGCCATCAGTGGTCTAGCGCCAAGCTCCTGCGAGCAGTACTTC. It is translated as CAISGLAPSSCEQYF.

The chain recombines TRBV15 with TRBJ1-5; D is ambiguous. Germline-derived CDR1 and CDR2 are LNHNV and YYDKDF (reference sequence). Trimming took off 1 base at V and 1 base at J, with 11 bases between the two ends. The CDR3 covers 16 residues. CDR3 DNA: TGTGCCACCAGCAGAGGGCCAGGTTTGAGCAATCAGCCCCAGCATTTT. Amino acid sequence: CATSRGPGLSNQPQHF.

Ten or more counts support this clonotype. The V call is TRBV10-3, the J call TRBJ2-5; 9 bases agree with TRBD2. This CDR3 has 17 residues. Trimming cost V 11 bases and J 4 bases; bases outside gene matches: 20. Germline loops: CDR1 ENHRY, CDR2 SYGVKD. The CDR3 spells CAVASGTSTRGGETQYF. The CDR3 coding sequence is TGTGCCGTCGCAAGCGGGACTAGCACGAGAGGAGGAGAGACCCAGTACTTC.

Written as DNA, the CDR3 is TGTGCCAGCAGTTTAGGGGATAGCGTGGAGCCTGAGCAGTTCTTC. Translated, it gives CASSLGDSVEPEQFF. This chain connects TRBV12-3 or TRBV12-4 to TRBJ2-1; tentative D call: TRBD2 (5 bases). The CDR3 length is 15 residues. With 1 base removed from V and 9 bases from J, the gap between germline ends came to 16 bases.

This sequence joins TRBV15 and TRBJ2-1; 7 nucleotides line up with TRBD2. This CDR3 has 16 amino acids. The V and J ends lost 4 bases and 2 bases, in that order; junction bases with no gene match: 8. CDR1 is LNHNV and CDR2 is YYDKDF in the germline V gene (reference sequence). CDR3 in amino acids: CATSTPGGFTYNEQFF. The CDR3 DNA sequence: TGTGCCACCAGCACACCGGGGGGATTCACCTACAATGAGCAGTTCTTC.

This clonotype was seen many times. The chain joins TRBV11-1 to TRBJ2-5, with TRBD2 identical over 7 bases. This CDR3 spans 14 amino acids. Per the germline V gene, CDR1 is SGHAT and CDR2 is FQDESV (reference sequence). Germline trimming cut 5 bases from V and 1 base from J; bases unmatched to any gene: 4. The CDR3 DNA reads TGTGCCAGCAGCCCGGGGACTACCCAAGAGACCCAGTACTTC. This codes for CASSPGTTQETQYF.

To note about this clonotype: The junction departs from the called germline gene at one end, perhaps through a read error. The rearrangement joins TRBV27 to TRBJ1-2, with unresolved D. Germline V lookup: CDR1 MNHEY, CDR2 SMNVEV (reference sequence). This CDR3 spans 15 amino acids. CDR3 loop: CAGSESPTLNYGYTF. CDR3 coding DNA: TGTGCCGGCAGTGAGTCTCCGACACTAAACTATGGCTACACTTTC.

The chain combines TRBV7-8 with TRBJ2-3; 10 bases map to TRBD2. CDR1 and CDR2 (germline): SGHVS, FQNEAQ. The CDR3 is made up of 16 amino acids. Unmatched junction bases numbered 6, after V lost 4 bases and J lost 2 bases. For the CDR3, the DNA is TGTGCCAGCAGCTATCTAGCGGGGGAGTTCACAGATACGCAGTATTTT. It translates to CASSYLAGEFTDTQYF. The variable domain in full, completed from reference TRBV7-8 and TRBJ2-3, reads GAGVSQSPRYKVAKRGQDVALRCDPISGHVSLFWYQQALGQGPEFLTYFQNEAQLDKSGLPSDRFFAERPEGSVSTLKIQRTQQEDSAVYLCASSYLAGEFTDTQYFGPGTRLTVL.

The V gene is TRBV5-6, the J gene TRBJ2-1; 8 nucleotides match TRBD2. Germline CDR1 SGHDT, CDR2 YYEEEE. The CDR3 is 16 residues long. The junction had 12 bases not matched to a gene; V was cut back by 4 bases and J by 6 bases. The CDR3 DNA reads TGTGCCAGCAGCCCTTTCTTACTAGCGGCTTGCAATGAGCAGTTCTTC. This encodes CASSPFLLAACNEQFF.

As for this clonotype: A much larger clone lies one base from this, so it may be a read error. V usage is TRBV9 and J usage is TRBJ2-1; 8 bases fit TRBD2. This CDR3 region has 16 residues. Germline lookup yields CDR1 SGDLS and CDR2 YYNGEE. The V gene end was trimmed by 4 bases and the J gene end by 12 bases; junction bases not matched to a gene: 18. DNA of the CDR3: TGTGCCAGCAGCCCCCTGGGTAGCGGGACTCCACATGGGCAGTTCTTC. Protein sequence: CASSPLGSGTPHGQFF.

Concerning this clonotype: A much more abundant neighbour one base away suggests this may be a read error. This sequence joins TRBV23-1 and TRBJ2-6; D is possibly TRBD1 (5 bases). TRBV23-1 is an ORF for which the function is uncertain. The CDR3 has 17 residues. For the CDR3, the DNA is TGCGCCAGCAGTCAATCCAAAGGTGGTGATGGGGCCAACGTCCCGACTTTC. Translating gives CASSQSKGGDGANVPTF.

This clonotype was detected only a few times. The chain has TRBV12-3 or TRBV12-4 and TRBJ1-2, with 7 nucleotides matching TRBD1. The CDR3 covers 13 residues. Trimming cost V 6 bases and J 6 bases; bases outside gene matches: 7. The CDR3 DNA reads as TGTGCCAGCAGCTGGGGCAGGGGGGATGGCTACACCTTC. This codes for CASSWGRGDGYTF.

On this clonotype: A much larger clone is a single base away; this may be a read error. The chain uses TRBV6-5 and TRBJ1-2, with D possibly TRBD1 on 6 matching bases. The CDR3 is made up of 14 amino acids. Per germline, CDR1 MNHEY and CDR2 SVGAGI. Between the trimmed V and J ends, which lost 6 bases and 5 bases, there was a span of 16 bases. DNA of the CDR3: TGTGCCAGCAGGTGGGTCAGGGGCACTTATGGCTACACCTTC. The encoded protein is CASRWVRGTYGYTF.